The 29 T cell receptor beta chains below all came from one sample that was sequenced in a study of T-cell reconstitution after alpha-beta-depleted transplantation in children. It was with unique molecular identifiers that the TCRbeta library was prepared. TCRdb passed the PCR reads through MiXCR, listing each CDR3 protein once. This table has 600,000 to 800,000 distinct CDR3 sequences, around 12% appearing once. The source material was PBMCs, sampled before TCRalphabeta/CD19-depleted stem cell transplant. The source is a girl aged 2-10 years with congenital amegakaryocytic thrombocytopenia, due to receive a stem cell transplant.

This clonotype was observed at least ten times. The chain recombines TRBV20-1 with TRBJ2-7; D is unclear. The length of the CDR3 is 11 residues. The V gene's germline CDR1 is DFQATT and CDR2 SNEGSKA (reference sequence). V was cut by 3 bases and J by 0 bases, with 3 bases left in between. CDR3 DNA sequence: TGCAGTGCTAGGTTCTCCTACGAGCAGTACTTC. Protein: CSARFSYEQYF.

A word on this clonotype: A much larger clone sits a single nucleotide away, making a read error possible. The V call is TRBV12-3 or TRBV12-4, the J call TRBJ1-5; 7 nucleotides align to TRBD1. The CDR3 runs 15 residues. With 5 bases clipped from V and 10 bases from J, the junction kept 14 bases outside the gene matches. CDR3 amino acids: CASSESGTAGHPQHF. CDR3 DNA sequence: TGTGCCAGCAGTGAGTCGGGGACAGCAGGTCACCCCCAGCATTTT.

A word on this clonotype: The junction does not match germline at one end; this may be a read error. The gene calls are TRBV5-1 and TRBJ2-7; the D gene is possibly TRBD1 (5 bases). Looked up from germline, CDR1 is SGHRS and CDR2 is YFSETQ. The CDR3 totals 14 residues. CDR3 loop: CASSLDDSLYEQNF. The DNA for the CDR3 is TGCGCCAGCAGCTTGGACGACAGCCTCTACGAGCAGAACTTC.

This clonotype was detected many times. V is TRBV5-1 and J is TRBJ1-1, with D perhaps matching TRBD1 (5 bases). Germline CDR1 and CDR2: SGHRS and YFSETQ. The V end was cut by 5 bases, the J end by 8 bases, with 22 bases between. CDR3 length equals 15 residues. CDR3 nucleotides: TGCGCCAGCAGGCCTCCGGGACCTCCTGTTGGCGAAGCTTTCTTT. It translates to CASRPPGPPVGEAFF.

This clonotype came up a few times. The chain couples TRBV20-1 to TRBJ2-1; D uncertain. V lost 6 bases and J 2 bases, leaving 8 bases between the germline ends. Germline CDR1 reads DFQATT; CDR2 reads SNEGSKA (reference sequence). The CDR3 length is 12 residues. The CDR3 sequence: CSAMSPYNEQFF. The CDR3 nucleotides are TGCAGTGCCATGAGCCCCTACAATGAGCAGTTCTTC.

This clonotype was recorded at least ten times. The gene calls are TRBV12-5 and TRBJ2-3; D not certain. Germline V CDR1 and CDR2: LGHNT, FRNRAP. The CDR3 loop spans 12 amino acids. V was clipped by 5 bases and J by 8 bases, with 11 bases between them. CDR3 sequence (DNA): TGTGCTAGTGGTCTAGGAGCAGGTACGCAGTATTTT. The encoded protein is CASGLGAGTQYF.

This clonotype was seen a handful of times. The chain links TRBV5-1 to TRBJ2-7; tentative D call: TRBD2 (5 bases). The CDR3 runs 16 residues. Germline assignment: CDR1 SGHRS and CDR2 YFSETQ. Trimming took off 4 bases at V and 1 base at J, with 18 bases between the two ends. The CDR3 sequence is CASSLPRGPGSYEQYF. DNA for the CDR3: TGCGCCAGCAGCCTTCCCCGGGGTCCCGGGTCCTACGAGCAGTACTTC.

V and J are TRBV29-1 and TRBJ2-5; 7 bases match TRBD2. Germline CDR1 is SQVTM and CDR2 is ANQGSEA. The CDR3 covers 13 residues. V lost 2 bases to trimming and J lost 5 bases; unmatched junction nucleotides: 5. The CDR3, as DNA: TGCAGCGTTGAACAACGGGGAGGGGAGACCCAGTACTTC. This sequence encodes CSVEQRGGETQYF.

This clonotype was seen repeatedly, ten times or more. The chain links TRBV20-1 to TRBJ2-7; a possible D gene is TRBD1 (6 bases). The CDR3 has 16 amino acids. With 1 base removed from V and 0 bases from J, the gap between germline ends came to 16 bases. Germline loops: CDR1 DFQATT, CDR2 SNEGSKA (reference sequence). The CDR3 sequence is CSARVGPGQYSYEQYF. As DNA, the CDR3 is TGCAGTGCTAGAGTGGGTCCCGGACAGTACTCCTACGAGCAGTACTTC.

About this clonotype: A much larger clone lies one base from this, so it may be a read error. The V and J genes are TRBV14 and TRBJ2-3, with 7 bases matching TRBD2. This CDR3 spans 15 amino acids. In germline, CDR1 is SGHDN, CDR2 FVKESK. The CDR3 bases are TGTGCCAGCAGCCGGGGGGGGAGATTCACAGATATGCAGTATTTT. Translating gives CASSRGGRFTDMQYF. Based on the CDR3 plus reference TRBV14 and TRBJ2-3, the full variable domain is EAGVTQFPSHSVIEKGQTVTLRCDPISGHDNLYWYRRVMGKEIKFLLHFVKESKQDESGMPNNRFLAERTGGTYSTLKVQPAELEDSGVYFCASSRGGRFTDMQYFGPGTRLTVL.

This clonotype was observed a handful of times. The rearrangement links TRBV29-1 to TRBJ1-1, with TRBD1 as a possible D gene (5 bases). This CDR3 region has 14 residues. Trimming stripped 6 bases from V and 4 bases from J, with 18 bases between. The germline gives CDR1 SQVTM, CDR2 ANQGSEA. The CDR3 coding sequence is TGCAGCGTCGCCGGACGGACCGGGGGCACTGAAGCTTTCTTT. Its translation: CSVAGRTGGTEAFF.

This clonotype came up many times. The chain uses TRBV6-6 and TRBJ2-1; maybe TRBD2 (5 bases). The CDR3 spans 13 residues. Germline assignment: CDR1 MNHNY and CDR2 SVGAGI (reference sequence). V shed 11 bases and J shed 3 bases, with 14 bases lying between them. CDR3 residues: CAATRGSYNEQFF. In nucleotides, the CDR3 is TGTGCCGCAACCCGAGGGAGCTACAATGAGCAGTTCTTC.

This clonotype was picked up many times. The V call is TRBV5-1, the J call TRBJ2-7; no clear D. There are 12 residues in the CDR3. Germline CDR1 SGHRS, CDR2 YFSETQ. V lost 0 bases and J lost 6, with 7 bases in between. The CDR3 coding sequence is TGCGCCAGCAGCTTGGCTGGTACCGAGCAGTACTTC. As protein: CASSLAGTEQYF.

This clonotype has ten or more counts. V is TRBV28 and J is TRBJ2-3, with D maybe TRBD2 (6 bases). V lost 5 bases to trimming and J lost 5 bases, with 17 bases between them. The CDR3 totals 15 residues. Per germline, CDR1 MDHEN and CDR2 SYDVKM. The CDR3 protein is CASSGGVNSGDTQYF. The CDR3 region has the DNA TGTGCCAGCAGTGGCGGGGTAAATAGCGGAGATACGCAGTATTTT.

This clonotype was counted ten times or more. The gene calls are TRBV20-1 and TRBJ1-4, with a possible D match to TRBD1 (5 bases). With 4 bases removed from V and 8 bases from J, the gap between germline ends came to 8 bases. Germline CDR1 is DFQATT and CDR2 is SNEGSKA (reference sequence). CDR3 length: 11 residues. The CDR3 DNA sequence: TGCAGTGCTATGAGGGGAGAAAAACTGTTTTTT. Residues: CSAMRGEKLFF.

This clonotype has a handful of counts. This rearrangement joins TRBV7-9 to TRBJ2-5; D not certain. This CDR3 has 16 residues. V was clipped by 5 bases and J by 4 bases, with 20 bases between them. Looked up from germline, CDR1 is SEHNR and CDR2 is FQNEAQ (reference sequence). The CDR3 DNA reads TGTGCCAGCAGCCCCAAGGCCGTCAAACCAAGAGAGACCCAGTACTTC. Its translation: CASSPKAVKPRETQYF.

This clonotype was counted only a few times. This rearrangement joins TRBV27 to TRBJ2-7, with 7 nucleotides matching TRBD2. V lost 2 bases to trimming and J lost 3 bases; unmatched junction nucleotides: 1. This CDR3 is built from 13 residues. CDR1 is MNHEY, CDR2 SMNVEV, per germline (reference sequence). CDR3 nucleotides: TGTGCCAGCAGTTTAAAGCGGGGCTACGAGCAGTACTTC. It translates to CASSLKRGYEQYF.

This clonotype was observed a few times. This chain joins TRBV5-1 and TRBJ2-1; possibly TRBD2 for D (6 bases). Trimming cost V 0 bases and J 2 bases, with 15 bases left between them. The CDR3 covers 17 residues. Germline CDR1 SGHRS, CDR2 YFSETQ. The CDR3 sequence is CASSLGGTSATYNEQFF. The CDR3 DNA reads TGCGCCAGCAGCTTGGGGGGGACTTCCGCGACCTACAATGAGCAGTTCTTC.

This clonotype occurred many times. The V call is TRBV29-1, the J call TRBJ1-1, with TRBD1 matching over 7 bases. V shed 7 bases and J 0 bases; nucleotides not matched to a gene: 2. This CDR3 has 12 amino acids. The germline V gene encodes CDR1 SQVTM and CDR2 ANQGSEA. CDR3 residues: CSAGQLNTEAFF. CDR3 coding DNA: TGCAGCGCGGGACAGTTGAACACTGAAGCTTTCTTT.

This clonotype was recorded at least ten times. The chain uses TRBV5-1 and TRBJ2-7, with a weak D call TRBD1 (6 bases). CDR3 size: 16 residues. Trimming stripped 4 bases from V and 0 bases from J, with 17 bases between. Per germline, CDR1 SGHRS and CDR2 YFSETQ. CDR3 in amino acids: CASSGNRDIGSYEQYF. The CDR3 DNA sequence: TGCGCCAGCAGCGGGAACCGGGACATTGGCTCCTACGAGCAGTACTTC.

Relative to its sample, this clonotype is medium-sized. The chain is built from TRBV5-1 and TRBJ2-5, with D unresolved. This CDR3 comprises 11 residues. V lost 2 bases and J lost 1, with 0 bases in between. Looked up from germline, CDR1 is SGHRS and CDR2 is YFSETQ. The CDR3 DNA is TGCGCCAGCAGCTTCCAAGAGACCCAGTACTTC. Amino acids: CASSFQETQYF. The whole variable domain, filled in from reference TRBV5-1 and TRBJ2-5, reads KAGVTQTPRYLIKTRGQQVTLSCSPISGHRSVSWYQQTPGQGLQFLFEYFSETQRNKGNFPGRFSGRQFSNSRSEMNVSTLELGDSALYLCASSFQETQYFGPGTRLLVL.

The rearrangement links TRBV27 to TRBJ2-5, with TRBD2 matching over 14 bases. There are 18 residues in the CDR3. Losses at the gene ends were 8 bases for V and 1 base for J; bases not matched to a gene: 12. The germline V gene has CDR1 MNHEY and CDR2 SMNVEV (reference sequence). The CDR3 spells CASRAPGLAGDFQETQYF. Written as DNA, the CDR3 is TGTGCCAGCCGTGCACCGGGACTAGCGGGAGACTTCCAAGAGACCCAGTACTTC.

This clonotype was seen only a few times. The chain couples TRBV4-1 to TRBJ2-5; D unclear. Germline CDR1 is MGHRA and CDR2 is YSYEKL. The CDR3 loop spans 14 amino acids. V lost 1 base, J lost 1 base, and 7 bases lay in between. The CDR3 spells CASSQGQPQETQYF. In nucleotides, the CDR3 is TGCGCCAGCAGCCAAGGACAACCCCAAGAGACCCAGTACTTC.

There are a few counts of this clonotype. In nucleotides, the CDR3 is TGTGCCAGCAGCAGGACAGCAATTCCGGGCGATGAGCAGTTCTTC. It translates to CASSRTAIPGDEQFF. The chain couples TRBV12-3 or TRBV12-4 to TRBJ2-1; tentative D call: TRBD1 (6 bases). The V and J ends lost 6 bases and 8 bases respectively, with 20 bases between them. The CDR3 runs 15 residues.

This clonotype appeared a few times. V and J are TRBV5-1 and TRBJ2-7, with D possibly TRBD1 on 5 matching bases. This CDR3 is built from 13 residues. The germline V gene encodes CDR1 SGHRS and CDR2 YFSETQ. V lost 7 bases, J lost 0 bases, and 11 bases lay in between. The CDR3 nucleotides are TGCGCCAGCGGGGCCTCCAGCTCCTACGAGCAGTACTTC. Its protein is CASGASSSYEQYF.

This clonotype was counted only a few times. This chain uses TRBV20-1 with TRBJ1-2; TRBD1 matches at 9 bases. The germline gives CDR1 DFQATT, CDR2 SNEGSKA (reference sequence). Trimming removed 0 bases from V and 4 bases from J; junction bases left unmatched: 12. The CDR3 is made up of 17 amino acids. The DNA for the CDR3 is TGCAGTGCTAGAGATCTCTGGGGACAGGGCCGGAGCTATGGCTACACCTTC. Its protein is CSARDLWGQGRSYGYTF.

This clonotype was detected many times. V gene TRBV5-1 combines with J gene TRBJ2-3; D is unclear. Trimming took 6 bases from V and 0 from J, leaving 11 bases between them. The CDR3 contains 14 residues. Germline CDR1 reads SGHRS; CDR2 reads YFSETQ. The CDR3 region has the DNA TGCGCCAGCAATGAACCGACTAGCACAGATACGCAGTATTTT. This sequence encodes CASNEPTSTDTQYF.

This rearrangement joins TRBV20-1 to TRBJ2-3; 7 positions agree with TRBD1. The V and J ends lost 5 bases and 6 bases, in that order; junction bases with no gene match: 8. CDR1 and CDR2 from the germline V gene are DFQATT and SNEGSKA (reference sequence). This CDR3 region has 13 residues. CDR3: CSARDSSKDTQYF. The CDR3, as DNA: TGCAGTGCTCGGGACAGCTCAAAGGATACGCAGTATTTT.

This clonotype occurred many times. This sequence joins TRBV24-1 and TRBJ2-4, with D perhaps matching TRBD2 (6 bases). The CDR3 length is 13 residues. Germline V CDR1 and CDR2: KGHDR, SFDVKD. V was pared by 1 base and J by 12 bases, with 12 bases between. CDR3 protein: CATSDFLGTPQYF. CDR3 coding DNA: TGTGCCACCAGTGATTTTTTGGGGACTCCTCAGTACTTC.